This T cell receptor beta chain was recovered during a study of control samples from healthy donors and cancer patients. Repertoires were generated with immunoSEQ multiplex PCR, while TCRdb's copy carries only in-frame clones and drops some. The sample lists approximately 170,000 clones, around 91% occurring once. Per germline, CDR1 MNHEY and CDR2 SVGAGI. This CDR3 has 14 residues. J gave up 4 bases and V 3 bases, and 5 bases lay outside the gene matches. This TCR derives from a woman under 40 in good health. The sample comprised blood. V usage is TRBV6-5 and J usage is TRBJ1-1; 7 nucleotides agree with TRBD1. CDR3 region: CASSYFDRATEAFF. The CDR3 DNA sequence: TGTGCCAGCAGTTATTTCGACAGGGCCACTGAAGCTTTCTTT.